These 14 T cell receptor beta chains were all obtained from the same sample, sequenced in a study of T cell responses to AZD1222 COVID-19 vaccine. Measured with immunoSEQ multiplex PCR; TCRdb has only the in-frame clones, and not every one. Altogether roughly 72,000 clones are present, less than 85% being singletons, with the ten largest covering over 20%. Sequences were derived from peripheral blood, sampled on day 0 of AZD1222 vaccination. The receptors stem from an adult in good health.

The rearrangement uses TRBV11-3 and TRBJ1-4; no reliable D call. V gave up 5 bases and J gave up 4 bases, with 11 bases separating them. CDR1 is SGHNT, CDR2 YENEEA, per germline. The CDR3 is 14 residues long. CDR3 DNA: TGTGCCAGCAGCCCGCACAGTATTAATGAAAAACTGTTTTTT. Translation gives CASSPHSINEKLFF.

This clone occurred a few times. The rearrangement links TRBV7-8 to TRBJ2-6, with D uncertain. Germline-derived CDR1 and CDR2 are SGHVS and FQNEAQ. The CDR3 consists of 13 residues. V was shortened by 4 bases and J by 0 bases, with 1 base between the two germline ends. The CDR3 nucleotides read TGTGCCAGCAGCTCCTCTGGGGCCAACGTCCTGACTTTC. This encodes CASSSSGANVLTF.

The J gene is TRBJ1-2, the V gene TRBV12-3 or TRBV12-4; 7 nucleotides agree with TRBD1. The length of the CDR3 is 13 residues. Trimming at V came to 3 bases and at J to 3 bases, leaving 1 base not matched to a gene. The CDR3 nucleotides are TGTGCCAGCAGTTTCGACAGGGACTATGGCTACACCTTC. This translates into CASSFDRDYGYTF.

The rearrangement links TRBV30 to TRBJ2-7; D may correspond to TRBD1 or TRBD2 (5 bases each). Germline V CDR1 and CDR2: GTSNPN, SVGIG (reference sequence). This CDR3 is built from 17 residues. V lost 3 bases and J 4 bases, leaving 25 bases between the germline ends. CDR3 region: CAWRGWQTGTAEYEQYF. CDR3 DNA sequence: TGTGCCTGGAGGGGCTGGCAGACCGGGACCGCCGAATACGAGCAGTACTTC. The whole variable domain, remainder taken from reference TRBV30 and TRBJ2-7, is SQTIHQWPATLVQPVGSPLSLECTVEGTSNPNLYWYRQAAGRGLQLLFYSVGIGQISSEVPQNLSASRPQDRQFILSSKKLLLSDSGFYLCAWRGWQTGTAEYEQYFGPGTRLTVT.

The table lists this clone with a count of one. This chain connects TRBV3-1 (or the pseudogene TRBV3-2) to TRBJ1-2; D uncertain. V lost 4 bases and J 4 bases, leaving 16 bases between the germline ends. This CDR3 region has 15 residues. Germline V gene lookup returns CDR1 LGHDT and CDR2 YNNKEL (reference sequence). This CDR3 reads CASSLTRLETYGYTF. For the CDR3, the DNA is TGTGCCAGCAGCCTTACCCGTCTTGAAACCTATGGCTACACCTTC.

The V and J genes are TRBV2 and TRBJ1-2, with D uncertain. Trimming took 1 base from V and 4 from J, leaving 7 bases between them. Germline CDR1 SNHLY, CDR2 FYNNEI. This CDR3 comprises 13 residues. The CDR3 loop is CASSEEPSYGYTF. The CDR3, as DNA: TGTGCCAGCAGTGAAGAGCCATCCTATGGCTACACCTTC. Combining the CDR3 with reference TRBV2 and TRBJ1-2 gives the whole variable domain EPEVTQTPSHQVTQMGQEVILRCVPISNHLYFYWYRQILGQKVEFLVSFYNNEISEKSEIFDDQFSVERPDGSNFTLKIRSTKLEDSAMYFCASSEEPSYGYTFGSGTRLTVV.

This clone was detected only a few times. CDR3 bases: TGTGCCAGCAGTGAAGCGTGGTCGGGCGAGCAGTACTTC. Its translation: CASSEAWSGEQYF. V and J are TRBV6-1 and TRBJ2-7; D unclear. CDR3 length: 13 amino acids. V was trimmed by 0 bases and J by 6 bases, leaving 9 bases between them. Per the germline V gene, CDR1 is MNHNS and CDR2 is SASEGT.

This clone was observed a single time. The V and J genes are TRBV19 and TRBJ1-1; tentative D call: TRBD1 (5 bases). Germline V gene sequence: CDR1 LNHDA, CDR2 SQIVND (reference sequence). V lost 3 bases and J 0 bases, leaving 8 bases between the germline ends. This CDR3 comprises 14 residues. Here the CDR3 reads CASSMGQMNTEAFF. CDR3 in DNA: TGTGCCAGTAGTATGGGGCAGATGAACACTGAAGCTTTCTTT.

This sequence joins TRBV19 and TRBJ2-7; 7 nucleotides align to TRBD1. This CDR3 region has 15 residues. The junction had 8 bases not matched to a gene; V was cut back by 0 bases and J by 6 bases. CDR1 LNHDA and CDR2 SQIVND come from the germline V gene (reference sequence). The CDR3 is CASSIETTGLREQYF. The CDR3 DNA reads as TGTGCCAGTAGTATAGAGACGACAGGGCTACGCGAGCAGTACTTC.

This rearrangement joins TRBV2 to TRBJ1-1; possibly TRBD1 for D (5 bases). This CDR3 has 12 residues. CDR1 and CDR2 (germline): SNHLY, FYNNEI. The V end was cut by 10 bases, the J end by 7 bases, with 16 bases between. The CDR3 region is CATSRQGDEAFF. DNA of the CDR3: TGTGCCACCTCCCGCCAGGGTGATGAAGCTTTCTTT.

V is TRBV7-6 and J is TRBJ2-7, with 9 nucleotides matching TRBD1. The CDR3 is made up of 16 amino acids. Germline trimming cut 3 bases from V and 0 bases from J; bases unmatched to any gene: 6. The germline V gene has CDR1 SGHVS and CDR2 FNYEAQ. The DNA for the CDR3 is TGTGCCAGCAGCTTCGCCGGACAGGGGCACTCCTACGAGCAGTACTTC. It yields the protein CASSFAGQGHSYEQYF.

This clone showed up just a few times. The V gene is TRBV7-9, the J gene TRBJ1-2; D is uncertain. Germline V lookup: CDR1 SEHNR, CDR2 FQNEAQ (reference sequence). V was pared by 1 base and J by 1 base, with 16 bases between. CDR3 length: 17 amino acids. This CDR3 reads CASSLDITDGYNYGYTF. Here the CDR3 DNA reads TGTGCCAGCAGCTTAGATATTACGGACGGGTATAACTATGGCTACACCTTC.

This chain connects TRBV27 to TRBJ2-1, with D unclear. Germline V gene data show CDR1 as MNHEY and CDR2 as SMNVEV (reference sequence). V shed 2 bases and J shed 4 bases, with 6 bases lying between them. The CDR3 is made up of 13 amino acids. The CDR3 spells CASSLGHYNEQFF. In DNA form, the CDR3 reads TGTGCCAGCAGTTTAGGCCATTACAATGAGCAGTTCTTC.

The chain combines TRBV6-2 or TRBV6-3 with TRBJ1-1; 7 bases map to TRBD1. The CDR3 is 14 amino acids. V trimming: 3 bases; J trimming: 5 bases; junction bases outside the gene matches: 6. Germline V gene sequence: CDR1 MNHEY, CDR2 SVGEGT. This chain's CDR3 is CASSYGGGRTEAFF. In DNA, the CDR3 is TGTGCCAGCAGTTATGGAGGGGGCAGGACTGAAGCTTTCTTT.